This TCR beta chain was captured in a study of T-cell memory formation after mild COVID-19. CDR3 length equals 12 residues. Looked up from germline, CDR1 is SGHVS and CDR2 is FQNEAQ. V was trimmed by 1 base and J by 15 bases, leaving 13 bases between them. One entry per CDR3 protein results from TCRdb running MiXCR on the 5' RACE reads. The table has roughly 450,000 distinct CDR3 sequences, 15% to 20% seen once. Study-wide findings and caveats: Some clones that responded turned up in pre-infection memory, which suggests that cross-reactive memory joined in. Researchers report contracting CD4+ clones mostly in CM and EM, with CD8+ clones in EMRA.

Comments on this clonotype: Its specificity is not known.

The sample comprised PBMCs or a T cell subset sorted from them (not recorded which). The sequence came from an adult woman who had mild COVID-19 (a few samples of this study predate the infection). Cell type and time point are not known. The chain combines TRBV7-8 with TRBJ2-1; D remains unclear. The CDR3 sequence is CASSLVPPPTFF. The CDR3 DNA is TGTGCCAGCAGCTTAGTGCCTCCCCCGACGTTCTTC.